Reported below is one TCR beta chain. Which antigen it targets is not known. No base quality values were provided; no much bigger clone lies one nucleotide off. Each collaborating institution followed its own protocols to collect whole blood in K2EDTA tubes. For TCRbeta analysis, collaborators shipped samples as frozen whole blood, isolated PBMCs, or DNA extracted from either of those sample types. The CDR3 covers 14 residues, taking in both the cysteine and the phenylalanine. Just CDR3 DNA is preserved here, 42 bases in frame from base 1. The junction shows trimming of 0 bases on V and 7 bases on J, and the gene matches do not reach 1 base of it. As encoded in the germline V gene, CDR1 is KGHSH while CDR2 is LQKENI. The entry originates in a study of blood T cell repertoires in COVID-19 (dated by TCRdb to about 2020). For the wider study: The collaborator samples originated in the United States, Italy and Spain and spanned the acute and convalescent phases of COVID-19. The prospective study material was composed of cDNA or gDNA derived from T cells, B-cell-depleted T cells, or PBMCs. Subjects who had been exposed to COVID-19, were actively infected with it, or had recovered from it provided the deeply sampled blood TCRbeta repertoires that made up the dataset. The repertoires were released in a freely available public database intended as a resource for research on the immune response to SARS-CoV-2. The samples were drawn from two sources: the first 160 participants of the ongoing ImmuneRACE study, and 1,000 to 1,500 subjects contributed by 6 global collaborators. A de-identified subject ID, COVID-19 status, age in years and sex were almost always included in the sample metadata. Where available, HLA class I and class II types were obtained from metadata supplied by the sample provider rather than from assay-based typing.

The immunoSEQ Assay, a bias-controlled multiplex PCR, was used to amplify TCRbeta CDR3 regions from genomic DNA. The original methods were these. Within the assay, amplification of reference gene primers was used to estimate how many nucleated cells each sample contained. To quantify the absolute abundance of each unique TCRbeta CDR3 rearrangement, sequence reads were collapsed and filtered. For each sample, productive Simpson clonality was calculated by taking the square root of Simpson's diversity index across productive rearrangements. The table comes from immuneACCESS by way of TCRdb, which keeps in-frame sequences with V and J called. Part of the clones is missing from these tables; in studies checked, under half for an unresolved V gene and the rest for unknown reasons. V and J calls and clone size are given by that table; D and trimming were obtained from the DNA. In this sample the table shows 150,000 to 200,000 clones, about 88% of which occur a single time. The ten largest clones capture over 7% of the sample.

General findings and caveats noted by the study authors: The quantity of clinical and demographic metadata differed by source and by participant and was supplied without curation.

The chain is assembled from TRBV18 and TRBJ1-5; 9 of the junction bases match TRBD1. This TCR derives from a woman older than 75 in a cohort sampled during active or convalescent COVID-19. Sequenced material: peripheral blood. CDR3 protein: CASSPPGQGQPQHF. The base sequence is TGTGCCAGCTCACCACCGGGACAGGGCCAGCCCCAGCATTTT.